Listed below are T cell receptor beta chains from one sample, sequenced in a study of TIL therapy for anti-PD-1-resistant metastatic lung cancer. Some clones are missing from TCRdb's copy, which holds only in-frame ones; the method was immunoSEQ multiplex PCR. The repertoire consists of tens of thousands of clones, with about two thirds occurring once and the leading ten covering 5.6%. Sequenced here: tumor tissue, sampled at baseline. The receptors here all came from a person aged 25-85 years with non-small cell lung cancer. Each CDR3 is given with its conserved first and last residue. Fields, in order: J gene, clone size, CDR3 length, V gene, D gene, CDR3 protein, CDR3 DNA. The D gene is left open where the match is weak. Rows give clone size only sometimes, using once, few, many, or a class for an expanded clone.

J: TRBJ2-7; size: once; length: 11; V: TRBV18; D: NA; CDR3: CASSPFLEQYF; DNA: TGTGCCAGCTCACCCTTCTTGGAGCAGTACTTC
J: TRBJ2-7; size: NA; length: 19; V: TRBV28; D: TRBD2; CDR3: CASSQPPLWGLTSSYEQYF; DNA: TGTGCCAGCAGTCAACCACCCCTATGGGGACTAACTTCCTCCTACGAGCAGTACTTC
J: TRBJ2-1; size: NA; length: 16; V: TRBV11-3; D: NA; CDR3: CASSPGGGGSYNEQFF; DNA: TGTGCCAGCAGCCCCGGGGGCGGAGGCTCCTACAATGAGCAGTTCTTC
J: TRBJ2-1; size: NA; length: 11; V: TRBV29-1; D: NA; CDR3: CSGEVYNEQFF; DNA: TGCAGCGGTGAGGTTTACAATGAGCAGTTCTTC
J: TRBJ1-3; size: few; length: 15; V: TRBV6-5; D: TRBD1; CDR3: CASSTNRGSGNTIYF; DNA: TGTGCCAGCAGTACTAACAGGGGTTCTGGAAACACCATATATTTT
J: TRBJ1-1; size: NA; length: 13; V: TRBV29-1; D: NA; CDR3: CSVEGSVRLEAFF; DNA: TGCAGCGTTGAAGGGTCGGTACGCCTAGAAGCTTTCTTT
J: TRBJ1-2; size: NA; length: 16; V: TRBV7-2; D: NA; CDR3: CASSLGDPDPLYGYTF; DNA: TGTGCCAGCAGCTTGGGCGACCCCGATCCCCTCTATGGCTACACCTTC
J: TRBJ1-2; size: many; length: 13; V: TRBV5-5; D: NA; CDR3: CASSLAGTSGYTF; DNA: TGTGCCAGCAGCTTAGCGGGGACATCTGGCTACACCTTC
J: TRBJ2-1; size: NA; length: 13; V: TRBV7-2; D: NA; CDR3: CASSLGPRNEQFF; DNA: TGTGCCAGCAGCTTGGGCCCACGCAATGAGCAGTTCTTC
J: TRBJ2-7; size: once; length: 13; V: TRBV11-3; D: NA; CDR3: CASSLLTGGEQYF; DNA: TGTGCCAGCAGCTTATTAACAGGTGGGGAGCAGTACTTC
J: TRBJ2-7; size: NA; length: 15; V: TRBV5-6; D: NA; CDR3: CASSLGLDRSYEQYF; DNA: TGTGCCAGCAGCCTGGGTTTAGACAGATCCTACGAGCAGTACTTC
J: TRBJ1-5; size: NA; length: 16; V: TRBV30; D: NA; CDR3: CAWSVGRGGRGQPQHF; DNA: TGTGCCTGGAGTGTAGGACGGGGCGGGCGTGGTCAGCCCCAGCATTTT
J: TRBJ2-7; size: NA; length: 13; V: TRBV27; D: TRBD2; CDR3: CASSLGTRNEQYF; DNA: TGTGCCAGCAGTTTAGGGACTAGAAACGAGCAGTACTTC
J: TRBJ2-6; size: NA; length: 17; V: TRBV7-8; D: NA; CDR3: CASNSLGGRSGANVLTF; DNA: TGTGCCAGCAACTCTCTCGGAGGTCGCTCTGGGGCCAACGTCCTGACTTTC
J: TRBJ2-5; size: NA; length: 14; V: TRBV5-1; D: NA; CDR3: CASSLAWPGETQYF; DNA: TGCGCCAGCAGCTTGGCCTGGCCCGGGGAGACCCAGTACTTC
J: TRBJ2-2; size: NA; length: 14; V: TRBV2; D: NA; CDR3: CASILVPPPGELFF; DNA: TGTGCCAGCATCTTAGTACCCCCCCCCGGGGAGCTGTTTTTT
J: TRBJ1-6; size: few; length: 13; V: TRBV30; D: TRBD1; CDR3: CACQQGASSPLHF; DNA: TGTGCCTGTCAACAGGGGGCGAGTTCACCCCTCCACTTT
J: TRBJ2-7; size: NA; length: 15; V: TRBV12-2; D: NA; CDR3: CASRPTRDSSYEQYF; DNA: TGTGCAAGTCGGCCGACTAGAGACAGCTCCTACGAGCAGTACTTC
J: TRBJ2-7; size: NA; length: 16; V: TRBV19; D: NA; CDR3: CASSKLGGLSSYEQYF; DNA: TGTGCCAGTAGTAAACTAGGCGGTCTCTCCTCCTACGAGCAGTACTTC
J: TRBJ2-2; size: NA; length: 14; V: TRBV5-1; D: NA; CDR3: CASSFGSNTGELFF; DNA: TGCGCCAGCAGCTTCGGCTCCAACACCGGGGAGCTGTTTTTT
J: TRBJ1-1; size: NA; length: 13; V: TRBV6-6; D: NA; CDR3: CASSPQGNTEAFF; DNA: TGTGCCAGCAGCCCTCAGGGGAACACTGAAGCTTTCTTT
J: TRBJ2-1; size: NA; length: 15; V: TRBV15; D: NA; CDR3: CATSSARGSYNEQFF; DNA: TGTGCCACCAGTAGCGCGAGAGGATCCTACAATGAGCAGTTCTTC
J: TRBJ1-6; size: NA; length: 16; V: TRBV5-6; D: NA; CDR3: CASSFIGAAMGAPLHF; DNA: TGTGCCAGCAGCTTTATAGGGGCCGCGATGGGGGCACCCCTCCACTTT
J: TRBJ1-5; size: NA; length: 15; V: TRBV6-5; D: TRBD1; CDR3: CASSYGQGRNQPQHF; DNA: TGTGCCAGCAGTTACGGACAGGGGAGGAATCAGCCCCAGCATTTT
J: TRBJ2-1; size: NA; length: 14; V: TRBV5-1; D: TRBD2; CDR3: CASSLAPGGDEQFF; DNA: TGCGCCAGCAGCTTGGCCCCGGGGGGGGATGAGCAGTTCTTC
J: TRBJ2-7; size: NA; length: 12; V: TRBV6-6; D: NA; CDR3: CASSYSSYEQYF; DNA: TGTGCCAGCAGTTATTCTAGCTACGAGCAGTACTTC
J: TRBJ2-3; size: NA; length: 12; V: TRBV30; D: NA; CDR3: CAWSVGLDTQYF; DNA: TGTGCCTGGAGTGTTGGGTTGGATACGCAGTATTTT